The T cell receptor (beta chain) described here comes from a study of blood T cell repertoires in COVID-19. Study-wide background: Sites across the United States, Italy and Spain contributed samples from acute and convalescent COVID-19.

Using immunoSEQ multiplex PCR, the repertoire was profiled, and TCRdb retains in-frame clones only, with some absent. The sample records approximately 80,000 clones, about 88% being singletons. Trimming stripped 3 bases from V and 5 bases from J, with 13 bases between. In germline, CDR1 is ENHRY, CDR2 SYGVKD. The length of the CDR3 is 14 residues. Material: peripheral blood. The chain recombines TRBV10-3 with TRBJ2-5; D perhaps matches TRBD2 (7 bases). The receptor was derived from a human donor in a cohort sampled during active COVID-19. The CDR3 here is CAISERGGPETQYF. CDR3 coding DNA: TGTGCCATCAGTGAAAGGGGGGGGCCGGAGACCCAGTACTTC.